The next 23 T cell receptor beta chains were all read from a single sample in a study of T cells in Graves' hyperthyroidism and ophthalmopathy. Amplification of TCR beta CDR3 regions was performed using RNA transcripts as template. TCR CDR3 underwent first-round RT-PCR with the HTBI primer set. TCRdb re-analysed the multiplex PCR reads in MiXCR, keeping a single row per CDR3 protein. This sample has around 190,000 distinct CDR3 sequences, with about 15% found just once. The sample taken for sequencing was blood. These receptors were obtained from a woman between 45 and 60 years old with Graves' hyperthyroidism.

V gene TRBV7-8 combines with J gene TRBJ2-7, with 7 bases identical to TRBD1. With 4 bases clipped from V and 2 bases from J, the junction kept 5 bases outside the gene matches. Germline V gene lookup returns CDR1 SGHVS and CDR2 FQNEAQ. CDR3 length: 14 amino acids. CDR3 protein: CASSSRQGTYEQYF. The CDR3 nucleotides are TGTGCCAGCAGCTCCCGACAGGGAACCTACGAGCAGTACTTC.

This clonotype was detected ten times or more. This sequence joins TRBV30 and TRBJ1-2; D gene unclear. The length of the CDR3 is 13 residues. V was cut by 3 bases and J by 0 bases, with 8 bases left in between. From germline, CDR1 is GTSNPN and CDR2 SVGIG (reference sequence). CDR3 DNA: TGTGCCTGGAGGGGCTATACTAACTATGGCTACACCTTC. Translation gives CAWRGYTNYGYTF.

This clonotype was observed a handful of times. This sequence joins TRBV7-9 and TRBJ1-1; D call uncertain. This CDR3 spans 12 amino acids. Germline lookup yields CDR1 SEHNR and CDR2 FQNEAQ (reference sequence). V shed 5 bases and J shed 11 bases, with 15 bases lying between them. CDR3 in amino acids: CASSTSRWEAFF. The DNA for the CDR3 is TGTGCCAGCAGCACTAGCCGTTGGGAGGCTTTCTTT.

The chain's CDR3 is CASSSVSGRVADTQYF. As DNA, the CDR3 is TGTGCCAGCAGCAGCGTTAGCGGGAGAGTGGCAGATACGCAGTATTTT. The rearrangement links TRBV5-4 to TRBJ2-3; 9 positions match TRBD2. V lost 4 bases to trimming and J lost 4 bases; unmatched junction nucleotides: 10. The CDR3 spans 16 residues. Germline V CDR1 and CDR2: SGHNT, YYREEE (reference sequence). The full variable domain, rest sourced from reference TRBV5-4 and TRBJ2-3, is ETGVTQSPTHLIKTRGQQVTLRCSSQSGHNTVSWYQQALGQGPQFIFQYYREEENGRGNFPPRFSGLQFPNYSSELNVNALELDDSALYLCASSSVSGRVADTQYFGPGTRLTVL.

Only a few counts were recorded for this clonotype. J is TRBJ2-7 and V is TRBV7-8; 13 positions match TRBD2. After removal of 5 bases from V and 0 bases from J, the junction contained 4 bases not matched to a gene. The germline CDR1 and CDR2 sequences are SGHVS and FQNEAQ. The CDR3 is made up of 16 amino acids. CDR3 amino acids: CASSLRTSGSSYEQYF. Here the CDR3 DNA reads TGTGCCAGCAGCCTCAGGACTAGCGGGAGCTCCTACGAGCAGTACTTC.

This clonotype was observed many times. The chain links TRBV2 to TRBJ2-3, with 9 bases lining up with TRBD2. The germline V gene encodes CDR1 SNHLY and CDR2 FYNNEI. The CDR3 has 15 residues. The J segment lost 5 bases and the V segment lost 4 bases, leaving 7 bases of the junction unmatched. CDR3 DNA: TGTGCCAGCAGTGGACTAGCGGAGAAAGGAGATACGCAGTATTTT. Protein sequence: CASSGLAEKGDTQYF.

The rearrangement uses TRBV7-9 and TRBJ2-5, with D possibly matching TRBD2 (5 bases). Per the germline V gene, CDR1 is SEHNR and CDR2 is FQNEAQ (reference sequence). The V and J ends lost 5 bases and 4 bases respectively, with 14 bases between them. This CDR3 has 14 residues. CDR3 bases: TGTGCCAGCAGCAACGCGCATCGGGGAGAGACCCAGTACTTC. Its translation is CASSNAHRGETQYF.

The chain couples TRBV30 to TRBJ2-4; 8 bases are a match to TRBD1. V trimming: 5 bases; J trimming: 3 bases; junction bases outside the gene matches: 6. Germline V gene sequence: CDR1 GTSNPN, CDR2 SVGIG (reference sequence). The CDR3 runs to 14 residues. The DNA for the CDR3 is TGTGCCTGGGAGGACAGGGCTATCAAAAACATTCAGTACTTC. This encodes CAWEDRAIKNIQYF.

V and J are TRBV6-4 and TRBJ1-1; D remains ambiguous. CDR3 length equals 17 residues. The germline V and J ends were trimmed by 2 bases and 3 bases, with 19 bases remaining between them. The germline V gene has CDR1 MRHNA and CDR2 SNTAGT. The CDR3 here is CASSDGSAFNRDTEAFF. CDR3 in DNA: TGTGCCAGCAGTGACGGCTCCGCCTTTAACCGGGACACTGAAGCTTTCTTT.

This clonotype occurred many times. The chain is built from TRBV5-6 and TRBJ2-7; 10 positions agree with TRBD2. Germline loops: CDR1 SGHDT, CDR2 YYEEEE. The V gene end was trimmed by 6 bases and the J gene end by 0 bases; junction bases not matched to a gene: 9. The CDR3 has 16 residues. CDR3 amino acids: CASTGALAGISYEQYF. The CDR3 DNA sequence: TGTGCCAGCACTGGGGCACTAGCGGGGATCTCCTACGAGCAGTACTTC.

With respect to this clonotype: Being one base from a much bigger clone, this may be a read error. The J gene is TRBJ1-1, the V gene TRBV3-1; 8 bases map to TRBD1. The CDR3 extends over 13 amino acids. CDR1 and CDR2 (germline): LGHDT, YNNKEL (reference sequence). The CDR3 spells CVSSQGAGTEAFF. The CDR3 DNA follows: TGTGTCAGCAGCCAGGGGGCTGGTACTGAAGCTTTCTTT.

This clonotype was counted at least ten times. This chain connects TRBV28 to TRBJ2-3; 11 bases map to TRBD2. The CDR3 runs to 15 residues. Germline V gene sequence: CDR1 MDHEN, CDR2 SYDVKM. J lost 4 bases, V lost 4 bases, and 4 bases had no gene match. The CDR3 spells CASSSMGLAADTQYF. CDR3 coding DNA: TGTGCCAGCAGTTCCATGGGACTAGCGGCAGATACGCAGTATTTT.

The rearrangement uses TRBV7-8 and TRBJ2-1, with TRBD2 matching 7 bases. The better agreement between TRBJ2-7 and the DNA end casts doubt on the J call. The germline CDR1 and CDR2 sequences are SGHVS and FQNEAQ. This CDR3 is 18 amino acids long. CDR3 DNA sequence: TGTGCCAGCAGTACACTGCGGTGGCGGGAGAGCTCCTACAATGAGCAGTACTTC. Its translation is CASSTLRWRESSYNEQYF.

V is TRBV2 and J is TRBJ2-3, with a weak D call TRBD2 (7 bases). V was shortened by 2 bases and J by 4 bases, with 19 bases between the two germline ends. The germline V gene encodes CDR1 SNHLY and CDR2 FYNNEI. This CDR3 comprises 17 residues. The CDR3 is CASSERGGGVGPDTQYF. The DNA for the CDR3 is TGTGCCAGCAGTGAAAGAGGGGGGGGAGTCGGTCCAGATACGCAGTATTTT.

This chain connects TRBV2 to TRBJ2-5; the match to TRBD2 covers 11 bases. CDR1 is SNHLY, CDR2 FYNNEI, per germline. The V segment lost 5 bases and the J segment 3 bases; nucleotides outside the gene matches: 2. The CDR3 runs to 14 residues. The CDR3 reads CASSPTSGKETQYF. The DNA of the CDR3 is TGTGCCAGCAGTCCGACTAGCGGGAAAGAGACCCAGTACTTC.

This clonotype came up many times. The V and J genes are TRBV27 and TRBJ1-1; TRBD1 is a possible D gene (5 bases). The CDR3 contains 15 residues. Germline CDR1 MNHEY, CDR2 SMNVEV (reference sequence). Trimming shortened V by 4 bases and J by 1 base, and 13 bases separated the two germline ends. In DNA form, the CDR3 reads TGTGCCAGCAGTTACCAAGCAGGGAGGAACACTGAAGCTTTCTTT. Protein product: CASSYQAGRNTEAFF.

This clonotype was counted ten times or more. The chain employs TRBV7-8 and TRBJ2-5; TRBD2 matches at 12 bases. CDR3 length: 16 residues. V lost 1 base, J lost 1 base, and 1 base stayed unmatched. CDR1 SGHVS and CDR2 FQNEAQ come from the germline V gene. The chain's CDR3 is CASSLGTSGTQETQYF. The CDR3 DNA reads TGTGCCAGCAGCTTAGGGACTAGCGGGACCCAAGAGACCCAGTACTTC.

The chain combines TRBV7-6 with TRBJ2-3; TRBD2 aligns across 11 bases. The CDR3 sequence is 16 residues long. CDR1 SGHVS and CDR2 FNYEAQ come from the germline V gene. Germline trimming cut 3 bases from V and 2 bases from J; bases unmatched to any gene: 4. CDR3 residues: CASSFGTSGDTDTQYF. CDR3 DNA: TGTGCCAGCAGCTTTGGGACTAGCGGCGACACAGATACGCAGTATTTT.

This clonotype has at least ten counts. The V call is TRBV18, the J call TRBJ2-7; TRBD2 agrees at 8 bases. The germline V gene has CDR1 KGHSH and CDR2 LQKENI. The CDR3 sequence is 13 residues long. The J segment lost 4 bases and the V segment lost 6 bases, leaving 5 bases of the junction unmatched. Written as DNA, the CDR3 is TGTGCCAGCTCCGGGGGGGCCGGATACGAGCAGTACTTC. Amino acids: CASSGGAGYEQYF.

This clonotype was counted a few times. The genes are TRBV29-1 and TRBJ2-7, with TRBD1 matching 10 bases. Germline V gene lookup returns CDR1 SQVTM and CDR2 ANQGSEA. The trim removed 4 bases at V and 4 bases at J, leaving 10 bases unmatched. This CDR3 comprises 15 residues. In nucleotides, the CDR3 is TGCAGCGTTGGAGGGGCGAAGGGACAGGGGTACGAGCAGTACTTC. The encoded protein is CSVGGAKGQGYEQYF.

The CDR3 sequence is CASSYDRAGYGYTF. CDR3 nucleotide sequence: TGTGCCAGCAGTTACGACAGGGCGGGCTATGGCTACACCTTC. The chain combines TRBV6-5 with TRBJ1-2; 7 nucleotides agree with TRBD1. In germline, CDR1 is MNHEY, CDR2 SVGAGI. Germline trimming cut 2 bases from V and 4 bases from J; bases unmatched to any gene: 4. The CDR3 loop spans 14 amino acids.

This chain uses TRBV20-1 with TRBJ1-2; D is possibly TRBD1 (6 bases). The CDR3 totals 14 residues. CDR1 and CDR2 from the germline V gene are DFQATT and SNEGSKA (reference sequence). The V and J ends lost 4 bases and 5 bases respectively, with 17 bases between them. CDR3 in DNA: TGCAGTGCTATCCGGCCCGGGACAACTTATGGCTACACCTTC. Protein product: CSAIRPGTTYGYTF.

This clonotype was seen more than once but under ten times. This chain connects TRBV19 to TRBJ1-4; D is unclear. The V gene's germline CDR1 is LNHDA and CDR2 SQIVND (reference sequence). The CDR3 spans 14 residues. V lost 9 bases, J lost 1 base, and 12 bases lay in between. Written as DNA, the CDR3 is TGTGCCAGCCGGACTGCCCGAACTAATGAAAAACTGTTTTTT. As protein: CASRTARTNEKLFF.